The next 21 T cell receptor beta chains were all read from a single sample in a study of blood T cells in healthy people across ages. A second PCR, run for about 7 to 12 cycles, used a sample-barcoded 5' primer plus a J-beta primer mix. MiXCR, applied by TCRdb to the 5' RACE reads, yields one record per CDR3 protein. The sample records roughly 1,500,000 distinct CDR3 sequences, approximately 38% being singletons. Sample: blood. These receptors were obtained from a woman younger than 30 in good health.

This clonotype occurred a few times. V usage is TRBV7-8 and J usage is TRBJ2-3; D is uncertain. The CDR3 loop spans 13 amino acids. CDR1 is SGHVS, CDR2 FQNEAQ, per germline. The V gene lost 5 bases and the J gene lost 2 bases, with 8 bases spanning the gap. The CDR3: CASSRPPTDTQYF. CDR3 nucleotides: TGTGCCAGCAGCAGACCTCCCACAGATACGCAGTATTTT.

The rearrangement joins TRBV10-3 to TRBJ2-7; D gene uncertain. This CDR3 has 13 residues. CDR1 is ENHRY and CDR2 is SYGVKD in the germline V gene. Trimming shortened V by 6 bases and J by 0 bases, and 9 bases separated the two germline ends. The chain's CDR3 is CAIRDLSSYEQYF. For the CDR3, the DNA is TGTGCCATCAGAGATCTGAGCTCCTACGAGCAGTACTTC.

This clonotype has more than one count but fewer than ten. V usage is TRBV6-1 and J usage is TRBJ2-3, with 14 bases fitting TRBD2. CDR1 and CDR2 (germline): MNHNS, SASEGT. The length of the CDR3 is 18 residues. Germline trimming cut 8 bases from V and 1 base from J; bases unmatched to any gene: 11. CDR3 amino acids: CASSRTSGGLSRTDTQYF. As DNA, the CDR3 is TGTGCCAGCTCAAGGACTAGCGGGGGGCTCTCCCGCACAGATACGCAGTATTTT.

V usage is TRBV2 and J usage is TRBJ2-7; the match to TRBD2 covers 10 bases. The J call is uncertain, as TRBJ2-5 better fits the DNA end. The CDR3 spans 16 residues. The germline V gene encodes CDR1 SNHLY and CDR2 FYNNEI. CDR3 in amino acids: CASSEVPAGGQETQYF. Written as DNA, the CDR3 is TGTGCCAGCAGTGAAGTCCCAGCGGGGGGGCAAGAGACCCAGTACTTC.

The chain couples TRBV14 to TRBJ2-7; 10 bases map to TRBD2. The length of the CDR3 is 14 residues. Trimming removed 2 bases from V and 4 bases from J; junction bases left unmatched: 2. CDR1 SGHDN and CDR2 FVKESK come from the germline V gene. The CDR3 is CASSQWTSGYEQYF. CDR3 DNA sequence: TGTGCCAGCAGCCAATGGACTAGCGGATACGAGCAGTACTTC. Full variable domain (outside the CDR3, taken from reference TRBV14 and TRBJ2-7): EAGVTQFPSHSVIEKGQTVTLRCDPISGHDNLYWYRRVMGKEIKFLLHFVKESKQDESGMPNNRFLAERTGGTYSTLKVQPAELEDSGVYFCASSQWTSGYEQYFGPGTRLTVT.

The sample holds a few counts of this clonotype. The chain employs TRBV6-5 and TRBJ2-5, with 9 positions matching TRBD2. Germline V gene lookup returns CDR1 MNHEY and CDR2 SVGAGI. This CDR3 region has 15 residues. Trimming at V came to 8 bases and at J to 4 bases, leaving 11 bases not matched to a gene. The CDR3 DNA follows: TGTGCCAGCCGCCACATAGCGGGAGTTAGAGAGACCCAGTACTTC. Residues: CASRHIAGVRETQYF.

This chain connects TRBV9 to TRBJ2-5, with D perhaps being TRBD1 or TRBD2 (7 bases each). Germline-derived CDR1 and CDR2 are SGDLS and YYNGEE. The CDR3 has 15 amino acids. Trimming took off 3 bases at V and 1 base at J, with 13 bases between the two ends. This CDR3 reads CASSAQGGPQETQYF. The CDR3 nucleotides are TGTGCCAGCAGCGCCCAGGGGGGGCCCCAAGAGACCCAGTACTTC.

This clonotype was counted once. At one boundary the junction diverges from the germline segment, which might be a read error. V is TRBV18 and J is TRBJ2-7; 9 nucleotides line up with TRBD2. The V gene's germline CDR1 is KGHSH and CDR2 LQKENI. This CDR3 region has 16 residues. Here the CDR3 DNA reads TGTGCCGGCTCACCGGCTAGCGGGACCCTCTCCTACGAGCAGTACTTC. Its translation is CAGSPASGTLSYEQYF.

The V and J genes are TRBV20-1 and TRBJ2-7; D is possibly TRBD2 (6 bases). Trimming removed 0 bases from V and 0 bases from J, with 15 bases in between. Germline CDR1 reads DFQATT; CDR2 reads SNEGSKA (reference sequence). The CDR3 runs 16 residues. The CDR3 is CSARDPGTLSSYEQYF. DNA for the CDR3: TGCAGTGCTAGAGATCCAGGGACTCTCTCCTCCTACGAGCAGTACTTC.

The CDR3: CASSVEGNTIYF. CDR3 sequence (DNA): TGTGCCAGCAGCGTAGAAGGAAACACCATATATTTT. The V gene is TRBV9, the J gene TRBJ1-3; no definite D call. Germline V lookup: CDR1 SGDLS, CDR2 YYNGEE. The CDR3 extends over 12 amino acids. V dropped 0 bases and J dropped 4 bases, with 2 bases sitting between them.

The chain joins TRBV6-5 to TRBJ2-1; 9 nucleotides agree with TRBD1. Germline lookup yields CDR1 MNHEY and CDR2 SVGAGI. The junction had 1 base not matched to a gene; V was cut back by 2 bases and J by 2 bases. This CDR3 has 15 amino acids. CDR3 nucleotides: TGTGCCAGCAGTTACGGGACAGGGACCTACAATGAGCAGTTCTTC. Translated: CASSYGTGTYNEQFF.

This clonotype occurred a few times. DNA of the CDR3: TGCAGTGCTAGAGACAGGGGGTTATCTAATGAAAAACTGTTTTTT. Protein product: CSARDRGLSNEKLFF. The J gene is TRBJ1-4, the V gene TRBV20-1; 7 nucleotides align to TRBD1. CDR1 DFQATT and CDR2 SNEGSKA come from the germline V gene (reference sequence). Trimming removed 0 bases from V and 3 bases from J; junction bases left unmatched: 4. The CDR3 is 15 amino acids.

CDR3 in amino acids: CASSLPRSRFGQGKPNEQFF. The DNA for the CDR3 is TGTGCCAGTAGTCTCCCCCGTAGTCGGTTCGGACAGGGGAAGCCGAATGAGCAGTTCTTC. The V gene is TRBV28, the J gene TRBJ2-1; 9 bases are a match to TRBD1. V was pared by 9 bases and J by 7 bases, with 28 bases of the junction left unmatched. This CDR3 has 20 residues. CDR1 is MDHEN, CDR2 SYDVKM, per germline.

This clonotype was counted a single time. The CDR3 sequence is CASSPTTENEKLFF. In DNA, the CDR3 is TGTGCCAGCAGCCCAACGACAGAGAATGAAAAACTGTTTTTT. The chain links TRBV7-9 to TRBJ1-4, with D possibly being TRBD1 (5 bases). Germline V lookup: CDR1 SEHNR, CDR2 FQNEAQ (reference sequence). V dropped 5 bases and J dropped 5 bases, with 12 bases sitting between them. The CDR3 is made up of 14 amino acids.

The chain uses TRBV27 and TRBJ1-2; no clear D gene. CDR3 length: 14 amino acids. Germline CDR1 MNHEY, CDR2 SMNVEV (reference sequence). The V and J ends lost 3 bases and 3 bases respectively, with 11 bases between them. The CDR3 DNA reads TGTGCCAGCAGTTTGACGGGTTGGTACTATGGCTACACCTTC. Its protein is CASSLTGWYYGYTF.

The rearrangement uses TRBV7-9 and TRBJ1-1, with 7 bases fitting TRBD1. From germline, CDR1 is SEHNR and CDR2 FQNEAQ (reference sequence). This CDR3 region has 14 residues. Trimming removed 5 bases from V and 4 bases from J; junction bases left unmatched: 7. For the CDR3, the DNA is TGTGCCAGCAGCATCGACAGGGTTAGCACTGAAGCTTTCTTT. Its protein is CASSIDRVSTEAFF. Full variable domain (missing parts from reference TRBV7-9 and TRBJ1-1): DTGVSQNPRHKITKRGQNVTFRCDPISEHNRLYWYRQTLGQGPEFLTYFQNEAQLEKSRLLSDRFSAERPKGSFSTLEIQRTEQGDSAMYLCASSIDRVSTEAFFGQGTRLTVV.

This clonotype was counted a few times. The chain couples TRBV29-1 to TRBJ1-4, with 8 bases lining up with TRBD1. Unmatched junction bases numbered 8, after V lost 6 bases and J lost 8 bases. Germline V gene lookup returns CDR1 SQVTM and CDR2 ANQGSEA. The CDR3 is made up of 13 amino acids. CDR3 in amino acids: CSVRTGLGEKLFF. CDR3 sequence (DNA): TGCAGCGTGCGGACAGGGTTGGGAGAAAAACTGTTTTTT.

J is TRBJ2-3 and V is TRBV25-1, with no clear D. Germline assignment: CDR1 MGHDK and CDR2 SYGVNS. The CDR3 runs to 15 residues. Trimming pared 8 bases from V and 2 bases from J, leaving 17 bases between. CDR3 sequence reads: CASSKTPTPTDTQYF. Here the CDR3 DNA reads TGTGCCAGCTCGAAGACACCTACCCCCACAGATACGCAGTATTTT.

This clonotype has only a few counts. This sequence joins TRBV4-2 and TRBJ2-3; D tentatively reads TRBD1 or TRBD2 (5 bases each). Trimming removed 0 bases from V and 0 bases from J, with 19 bases in between. Germline-derived CDR1 and CDR2 are LGHNA and YNFKEQ. The CDR3 contains 19 residues. CDR3 DNA sequence: TGTGCCAGCAGCCAAGATGGGGCGGGCGGGTCCTCTAGCACAGATACGCAGTATTTT. It translates to CASSQDGAGGSSSTDTQYF.

This chain connects TRBV4-1 to TRBJ2-7; a possible D gene is TRBD1 (5 bases). The V and J ends lost 4 bases and 3 bases respectively, with 13 bases between them. Germline loops: CDR1 MGHRA, CDR2 YSYEKL. This CDR3 is 14 amino acids long. CDR3 loop: CASSPQIGDYEQYF. The CDR3 nucleotides read TGCGCCAGCAGCCCCCAAATAGGGGACTACGAGCAGTACTTC.

This clonotype was recorded many times. The rearrangement links TRBV28 to TRBJ2-7, with a possible D match to TRBD1 (5 bases). Germline V CDR1 and CDR2: MDHEN, SYDVKM. CDR3 length: 12 amino acids. The ends were cut back, 5 bases at V and 3 bases at J, with 8 bases in the middle. In DNA form, the CDR3 reads TGTGCCAGCAGTATCGACAGCTACGAGCAGTACTTC. Translated, it gives CASSIDSYEQYF.